This TCR beta chain was retrieved from a study of T cell repertoires in cytomegalovirus infection. Study background: The authors relied on CMV epitopes, both recently identified HLA-C-restricted and well-studied HLA-B-restricted. An indication of both CMV infection and matching HLA type came from public TCR beta signatures.

MiXCR, applied by TCRdb to the reads, yields one record per CDR3 protein. Among 650,000 to 900,000 distinct CDR3 sequences listed, about 33% were seen once. A note on this clonotype: What it binds is unknown.

Germline CDR1 SGHTA, CDR2 FQGNSA. V was pared by 5 bases and J by 5 bases, with 15 bases between. The CDR3 loop spans 14 amino acids. Overall study results and limits: CMV-specific TCR beta clonotypes restricted by HLA-C dominated the ex vivo response.

The J gene is TRBJ2-5, the V gene TRBV7-2; possible D gene TRBD1, 7 bases. The sample in question was cultured CD8+ T cells from PBMCs, obtained from culture after CMV antigen stimulation. This receptor was identified in a human donor in good health (CMV status not recorded). Some clones in this sample may be carry-over from other donors' samples. The CDR3 DNA reads TGTGCCAGCAGCCCTTGGGACAGCGGGGAGACCCAGTACTTC. Residues: CASSPWDSGETQYF.